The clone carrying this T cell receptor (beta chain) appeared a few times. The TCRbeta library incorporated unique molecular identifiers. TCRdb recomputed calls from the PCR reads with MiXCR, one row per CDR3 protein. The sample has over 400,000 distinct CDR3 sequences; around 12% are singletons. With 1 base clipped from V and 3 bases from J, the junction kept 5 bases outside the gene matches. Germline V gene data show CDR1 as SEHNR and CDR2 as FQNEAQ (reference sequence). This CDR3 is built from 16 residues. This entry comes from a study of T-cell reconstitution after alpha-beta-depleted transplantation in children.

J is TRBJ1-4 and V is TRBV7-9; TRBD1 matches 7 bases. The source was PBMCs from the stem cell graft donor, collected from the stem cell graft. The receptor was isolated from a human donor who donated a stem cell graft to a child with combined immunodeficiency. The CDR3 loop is CASSLDLGQPNEKLFF. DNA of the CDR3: TGTGCCAGCAGCTTAGATCTGGGACAGCCTAATGAAAAACTGTTTTTT.